This record looks at one TCR beta chain sequence and its context. As yet, its antigen is unknown. The germline gives CDR1 MRHNA, CDR2 SNTAGT. The CDR3 covers 16 residues. Unmatched junction bases numbered 14, after V lost 7 bases and J lost 6 bases. These data originate in a study of T cell responses to AZD1222 COVID-19 vaccine. Data came from immunoSEQ multiplex PCR; TCRdb stores just in-frame clones and leaves some out. The sample records roughly 100,000 clones, about 90% being singletons. Findings and limits, study-wide: Among vaccine-associated CD4 TCRs, coverage spanned spike, with dominance at 160-218 and 743-854. Repertoire collection took place solely once the T cell response had peaked.

Sequencing used peripheral blood, obtained on day 0 of AZD1222 vaccination. V gene TRBV6-4 combines with J gene TRBJ2-1, with 8 positions matching TRBD2. The TCR comes from an adult in good health. Here the CDR3 reads CASIPQGAGVGNEQFF. The CDR3 DNA sequence: TGTGCCAGCATTCCCCAGGGAGCGGGAGTGGGCAATGAGCAGTTCTTC.